The T cell receptor beta chain described here comes from a study of neurological immune-mediated disorders. Unsorted libraries used 2 million PBMCs kept at -80 degrees C. Findings and limits, study-wide: CDR3 amino acid sequences of expanded clones were not shared across subjects, a result suggesting private repertoires in all groups.

This clonotype has more than one count but fewer than ten. Its antigen is still unknown. This may stem from a read error, because a much larger clone lies one nucleotide away. This CDR3 has 11 residues. V lost 5 bases to trimming and J lost 7 bases, with 6 bases between them. Germline CDR1 reads SGHDT; CDR2 reads YYEEEE. TCRdb itself ran the 5' RACE reads through MiXCR, one entry per CDR3 protein. The repertoire holds 60,000 to 85,000 distinct CDR3 sequences, 4% to 6% seen once, with around 6.8% in the top ten. The TCR sequence derives from a man between 18 and 29 years old with multiple sclerosis. The chain has TRBV5-6 and TRBJ1-4; D remains ambiguous. Sequences were obtained from PBMCs. CDR3 residues: CASRGGEKLFF. The DNA of the CDR3 is TGTGCCAGCAGAGGCGGTGAAAAACTGTTTTTT. The whole variable domain, filled in from reference TRBV5-6 and TRBJ1-4, reads DAGVTQSPTHLIKTRGQQVTLRCSPKSGHDTVSWYQQALGQGPQFIFQYYEEEERQRGNFPDRFSGHQFPNYSSELNVNALLLGDSALYLCASRGGEKLFFGSGTQLSVL.